This TCR beta chain was sequenced in a study of cytomegalovirus exposure and HLA in healthy donors (dated by TCRdb to about 2017). For the wider study: An earlier analysis of several hundred of the donors reported 276 Gb of sequence data and some 110 million unique TCR beta sequences obtained from 150 million to 200 million T cells. An early release that covered some 640 HLA-typed donors contained approximately 300 gigabases of sequencing data and 80 million or so unique TCR sequences. Of the 398 genotyped donors, 75% to 85% were placed in the genetic ancestry cluster associated with self-reported Caucasian donors. The study aimed to test whether cataloging public T cell receptors could reveal signatures of past pathogen exposure. The study used immunosequencing to profile the T cell repertoires of under 700 subjects and linked those repertoires to cytomegalovirus serostatus. Along with the roughly 670-subject first cohort, a separate validation cohort of over a hundred different subjects was used. To predict cytomegalovirus infection status, the study brought together high-throughput TCR immunosequencing, statistical association of individual TCRs with disease status, and machine learning. To study patterns of TCR occurrence, a later analysis re-analyzed previously published TCR beta repertoires from several hundred donors and added high-resolution HLA genotyping. In the later analysis, no new phenotypic data were used to find candidate immune exposures; instead, reliance was placed on TCR beta sequences and their occurrence across donors. An earlier analysis of around 540 of the donors applied high-throughput TCR beta sequencing to assess whether each TCR beta V gene segment acted as functional or pseudogenic. Donor age, sex, ethnicity and CMV serostatus were compiled alongside the repertoire data. In a later genetic analysis, genome-wide SNP genotypes for about 60% of the 666 donors were used, and that subset was treated as a discovery cohort. Every discovery cohort repertoire had been produced on one sequencing platform. Both class I and class II loci were covered by HLA typing, at four-digit resolution. The number of donors typed differed by locus, with 629-630 for A, B, C, DRB1 and DQB1, roughly 550 for DQA1, 600 to 610 for DPA1, and 472 for DPB1. About five DR-DQ haplotypes were treated as single units for association and clustering because of strong linkage in the cohort. On average, about 240,000 unique TCR beta nucleotide sequences were sequenced per donor among about 400 genotyped donors of the cohort, with roughly 19% of those sequences being non-productive.

In total, 600 or so healthy bone marrow donors made up the cohort. All cohort members were sampled while nominally healthy, although unrecorded immune exposures were likely present. The donor was CMV seronegative and belonged to the group of several hundred seronegative cohort members. A peripheral blood sample was collected from each donor, and TCR beta sequencing was performed on peripheral blood mononuclear cells. The Qiagen DNeasy Blood Extraction Kit was used to extract genomic DNA from the blood cell samples. The protocol used for the library was the immunoSEQ multiplex PCR assay. For the multiplex PCR, a mixture combining 60 forward primers for TCR Vbeta segments and 13 reverse primers for TCR Jbeta segments was used. The CDR3 region of rearranged TCR beta genes was amplified from genomic DNA with a multiplex PCR assay. On the Illumina HiSeq System, the amplified TCR beta libraries were sequenced as 87-base-pair reads. Per the original workflow: In a later analysis, tens of millions of unique TCR beta chains were counted across the roughly 670 repertoires, and roughly 9.9 million of these chains were shared by at least two donors. A nearest-neighbor algorithm error-corrected the raw reads and collapsed the reads into unique sequences, merging closely related sequences to remove PCR and sequencing errors. CDR3 sequences were aligned to IMGT reference sequences to assign V, D and J gene segments. For a sequence to be retained, at least a six-nucleotide match to both a V gene segment and a J gene segment was required. Rearrangements were classified as productive when the CDR3 lacked stop codons and remained in frame with V and J, and all other rearrangements were classified as non-productive. CDR3 was defined according to IMGT convention as the region running from the second conserved V-encoded cysteine to the conserved J-encoded phenylalanine. Sequences without an unambiguous match to a single V gene segment were excluded from the earlier analysis of several hundred of the donors. In an earlier analysis of 587 of the donors, a V segment was called functional when productive rearrangements were above 56.7%, and segregating when the standard deviation between donors exceeded 5%. A statistical classification framework was developed to diagnose cytomegalovirus status using the catalog of TCR beta chain sequences. In a later analysis, V and J genes were assigned by comparing TCR nucleotide sequences against IMGT/GENE-DB human TR gene sequences. In a later analysis, CDR3 sequences and most-parsimonious VDJ recombination scenarios were assigned using the TCRdist pipeline. A later analysis defined each TCR beta chain by its CDR3 amino acid sequence plus V-gene family, and excluded reads lacking a unique V-gene family. A later analysis removed nearly 600 highly shared, low-generation-probability nucleotide sequences to deal with suspected cross-contamination and a sequencing artifact. In a later analysis, a clonal expansion index for each public chain was calculated from normalized within-repertoire ranks of inferred template counts. A later analysis computed generation probabilities with a VDJ recombination model fitted to out-of-frame rearrangements, and checked the results against IGoR. A later analysis scored TCR-TCR, TCR-HLA and TCR-CMV co-occurrence with hypergeometric tests, applying a repertoire-size bias correction to TCR pairs. False discovery rates were estimated in a later analysis by permuting HLA or CMV assignments 20 times. In a later analysis, co-occurring TCRs were grouped with DBSCAN, and TCRdist sequence similarity was added when clustering was performed within HLA-allele-positive subsets. Repertoires with fewer than 30,000 or more than 120,000 public chains, plus five repertoires with anomalous nucleotide sharing, were excluded from co-occurrence clustering. TCRdb's version of the immuneACCESS table is confined to in-frame rearrangements and falls short of the full clone set. An unresolved V gene accounts for under half of the shortfall where checked; the remainder is of unknown origin. That table is the source of V, J and clone size, and D and trimming were worked out from the DNA. This sample is represented by roughly 140,000 clones; approximately 80% of them were singletons. About 4.4% of the sample is held by the ten biggest clonotypes.

On this clone: Its recognized antigen is unknown. Per-base qualities were not stored, and no clone one base away is much larger.

General study outcomes and caveats: Cytomegalovirus status was reported to be diagnosed by the classifier with high specificity and sensitivity in both the original and validation cohorts. In an earlier analysis of approximately 600 of the donors, most TCR beta V segments were observed in productive rearrangements about 87% or about 30% of the time, broadly matching IMGT annotations. A further reported finding was that TCR beta sequences accurately predicted the HLA-A and HLA-B alleles for most subjects in the first cohort. It was suggested by the authors that the approach could potentially be generalized to other disease states and immunological phenotypes. Specific HLA alleles were associated with around 18,000 TCR beta sequences at a false discovery rate of 0.05 in a later analysis. Some 16 rarely observed V segments, including chromosome 9 orphons, were excluded from the earlier analysis of approximately 500 of the donors because counts were too low. The study gave a list of 150 to 200 TCR beta chains associated with cytomegalovirus. In a later analysis, several top co-occurrence clusters were reported to appear linked to parvovirus B19, influenza, CMV and Epstein-Barr virus. In vitro tests confirmed that a few of the cytomegalovirus-associated TCR beta chains recognize cytomegalovirus antigens. A later genetic analysis associated a missense DCLRE1C variant with V-gene and J-gene trimming of TCR beta chains, and an independent cohort replicated the association. Sequencing depth was assumed to be roughly uniform across donors in the presence/absence analyses, though that assumption may not hold. According to a later analysis, most CMV-associated TCR beta chains appeared to be HLA-restricted, and the HLA associations seemed to be driven largely by CMV exposure. For the cohort, immune exposure information was limited to CMV serostatus. In a later genetic analysis, fewer N-insertions in productive TCRs were reported among donors in an Asian-associated ancestry cluster than the approximately 630-donor mean. A later analysis found that TCR association rates varied across HLA loci, with DRB1 alleles showing the most associated TCRs and HLA-C alleles the fewest. Compared with equally common non-associated chains, HLA-associated TCR beta chains in a later analysis were more clonally expanded and had lower generation probabilities. Linkage disequilibrium might explain the correlated functional status among segregating V segments, but an unknown experimental factor could not be excluded. When HLA alleles, especially DR and DQ, strongly co-occurred, attributing TCR associations to individual alleles was difficult. Most TCR sequences were seen in very few donors, while some public TCRs were found in many individuals. This cohort had only TCR beta chains sequenced, and the lack of alpha or paired-chain data limited which features could be detected. The sequencing pipeline was judged likely to have produced a cluster of highly shared sequence variants as a technical artifact. HLA typing was unavailable for some donors at each locus, so association tests used only the typed subset.

This receptor was identified in a man aged 35 to 55 in good health and CMV-seronegative. Material for sequencing was PBMCs.

The CDR3 here reads CASSLGTGWETQYF. The DNA sequence is as follows: TGCGCCAGCAGTCTTGGGACAGGGTGGGAGACCCAGTACTTC. The chain couples TRBV10-2 to TRBJ2-5, and 9 junction bases match TRBD1. Including the terminal cysteine and phenylalanine, the CDR3 comprises 14 residues. Only CDR3 DNA remains: 42 bases, in frame from the first base. The CDR1 and CDR2 encoded by the germline V gene are WSHSY and SAAADI. V lost 5 bases and J lost 5 bases, and the count of bases not matched to a germline gene is 6.